This T cell receptor (beta chain) derives from a study of Ad26.COV2.S vaccination and SARS-CoV-2 variants. Study-wide points: Possibly, TCR breadth and depth analyses underestimated total T cell responses.

Treatment here: around 19 received Ad26.COV2.S at low or high dose, single or two shots; 5 received placebo; per-sample allocation not given. The samples were gathered on day 63 after the first injection of vaccine or placebo. Method: immunoSEQ multiplex PCR; TCRdb's copy keeps in-frame clones and lacks some. This repertoire shows about 440,000 clones, 80% to 95% found once; its top ten account for about 4.4%. With respect to this clone: Its antigen is unidentified.

The CDR3 consists of 14 residues. Trimming at V came to 6 bases and at J to 2 bases, leaving 5 bases not matched to a gene. The germline gives CDR1 LGHNT, CDR2 FRNRAP. This receptor was identified in a person between 18 and 59 years old who received the Ad26.COV2.S COVID-19 vaccine or a placebo. The gene calls are TRBV12-5 and TRBJ2-3; TRBD2 aligns across 7 bases. Here the sequenced sample was peripheral blood, taken in a trial of Ad26.COV2.S vaccine versus placebo. CDR3 amino acids: CASGMGTTTDTQYF. The CDR3 DNA follows: TGTGCTAGTGGGATGGGGACTACCACAGATACGCAGTATTTT.